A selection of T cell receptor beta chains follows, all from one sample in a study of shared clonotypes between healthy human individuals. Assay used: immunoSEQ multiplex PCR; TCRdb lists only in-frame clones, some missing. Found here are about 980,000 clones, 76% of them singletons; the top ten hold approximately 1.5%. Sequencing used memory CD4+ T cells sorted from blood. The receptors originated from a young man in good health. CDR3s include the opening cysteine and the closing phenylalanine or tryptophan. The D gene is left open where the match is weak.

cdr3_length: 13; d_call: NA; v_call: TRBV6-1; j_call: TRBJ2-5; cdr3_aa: CASSDGGRETQYF
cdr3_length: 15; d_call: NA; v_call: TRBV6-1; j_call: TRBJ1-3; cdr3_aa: CASSEGYGGGNTIYF
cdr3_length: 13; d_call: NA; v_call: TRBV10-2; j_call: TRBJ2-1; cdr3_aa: CASSGGSPVPQFF
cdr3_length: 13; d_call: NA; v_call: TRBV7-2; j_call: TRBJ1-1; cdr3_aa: CASRRQLNTEAFF
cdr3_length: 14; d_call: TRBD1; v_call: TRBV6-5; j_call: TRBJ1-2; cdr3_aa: CASRSGQGAYGYTF
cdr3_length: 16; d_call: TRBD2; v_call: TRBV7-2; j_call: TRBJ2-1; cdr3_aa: CASSLAPGGTYNEQFF
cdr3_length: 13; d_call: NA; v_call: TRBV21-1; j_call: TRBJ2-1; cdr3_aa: CASIPTGQGEQFF
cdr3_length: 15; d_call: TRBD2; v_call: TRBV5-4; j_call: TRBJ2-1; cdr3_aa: CASSLGLADYNEQFF
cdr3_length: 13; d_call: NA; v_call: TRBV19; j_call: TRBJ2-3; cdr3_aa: CSTRGQGTDTQYF
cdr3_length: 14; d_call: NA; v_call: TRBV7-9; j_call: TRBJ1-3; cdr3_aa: CASSSWTSGNTIYF
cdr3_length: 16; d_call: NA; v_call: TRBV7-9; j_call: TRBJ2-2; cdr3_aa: CASSLSRGRETGELFF
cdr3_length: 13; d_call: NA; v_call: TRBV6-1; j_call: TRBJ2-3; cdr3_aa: CASKGISTDTQYF
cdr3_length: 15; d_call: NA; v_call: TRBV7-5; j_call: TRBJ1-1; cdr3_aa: CARSSKGECNTEAFF
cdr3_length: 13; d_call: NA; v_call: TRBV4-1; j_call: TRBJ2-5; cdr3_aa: CASSQGLRETQYF
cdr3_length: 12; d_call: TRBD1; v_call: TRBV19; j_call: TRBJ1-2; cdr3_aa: CASRPRGHGYTF
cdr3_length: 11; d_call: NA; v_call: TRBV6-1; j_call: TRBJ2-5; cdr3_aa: CASSDRETQYF
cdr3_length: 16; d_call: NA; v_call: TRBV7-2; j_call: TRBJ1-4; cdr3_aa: CASSLTTGIGGEKLFF
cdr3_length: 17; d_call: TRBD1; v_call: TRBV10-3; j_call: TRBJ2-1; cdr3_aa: CAISESVRDRGYNEQFF
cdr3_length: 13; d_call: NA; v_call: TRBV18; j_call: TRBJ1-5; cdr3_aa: CASSAGRNQPQHF
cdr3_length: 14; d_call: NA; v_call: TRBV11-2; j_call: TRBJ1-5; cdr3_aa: CASSLAGPGQPQHF
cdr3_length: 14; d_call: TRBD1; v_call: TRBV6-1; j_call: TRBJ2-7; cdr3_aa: CASSEGQGWYEQYF
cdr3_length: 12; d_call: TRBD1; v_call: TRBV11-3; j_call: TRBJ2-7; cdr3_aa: CASSGGQGRLYF
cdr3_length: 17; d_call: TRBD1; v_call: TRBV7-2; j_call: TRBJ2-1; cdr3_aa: CASSLASQGAGYNEQFF
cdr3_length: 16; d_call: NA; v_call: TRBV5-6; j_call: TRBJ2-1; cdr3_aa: CASSLVGSLVYNEQFF
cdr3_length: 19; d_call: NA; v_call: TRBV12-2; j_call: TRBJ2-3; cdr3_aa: CASRLANKPAGEGTDTQYF
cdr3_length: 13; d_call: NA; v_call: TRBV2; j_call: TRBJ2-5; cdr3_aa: CAGGQGAGETQYF
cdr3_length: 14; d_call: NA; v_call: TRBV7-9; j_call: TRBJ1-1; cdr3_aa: CASSFTGTNTEAFF
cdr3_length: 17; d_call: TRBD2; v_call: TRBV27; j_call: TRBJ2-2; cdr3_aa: CASSPRPGLVGAGELFF
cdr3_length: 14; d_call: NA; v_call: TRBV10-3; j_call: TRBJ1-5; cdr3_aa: CAISESTGNQPQHF
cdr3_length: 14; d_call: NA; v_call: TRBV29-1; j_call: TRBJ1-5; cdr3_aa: CSVAPGTRDQPQHF
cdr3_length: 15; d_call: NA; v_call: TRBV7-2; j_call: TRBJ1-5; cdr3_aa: CASSYRVGSNQPQHF
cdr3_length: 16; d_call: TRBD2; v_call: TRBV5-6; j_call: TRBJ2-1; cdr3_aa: CASSTGLAGSQGEQFF
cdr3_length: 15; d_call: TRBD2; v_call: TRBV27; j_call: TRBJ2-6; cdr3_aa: CASSFGRAGANVLTF
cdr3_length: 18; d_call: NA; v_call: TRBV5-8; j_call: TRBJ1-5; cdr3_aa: CASSLTPMGAGYNQPQHF
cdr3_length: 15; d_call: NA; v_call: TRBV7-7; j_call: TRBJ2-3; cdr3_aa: CASSRTVDGLDTQYF
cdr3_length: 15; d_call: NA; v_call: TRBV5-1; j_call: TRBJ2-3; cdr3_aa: CASSLLDRSTDTQYF
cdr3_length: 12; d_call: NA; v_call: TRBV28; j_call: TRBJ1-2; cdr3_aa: CASVGQNYGYTF
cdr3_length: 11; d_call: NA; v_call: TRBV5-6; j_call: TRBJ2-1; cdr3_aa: CASSVYNEQFF
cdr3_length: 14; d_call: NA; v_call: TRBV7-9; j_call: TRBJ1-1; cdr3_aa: CASSGGTGNTEAFF
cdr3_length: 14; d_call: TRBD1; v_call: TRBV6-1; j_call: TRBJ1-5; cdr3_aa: CASSMTGGDQPQHF
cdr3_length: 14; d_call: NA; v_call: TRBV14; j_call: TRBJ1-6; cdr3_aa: CASSHWGQASPLHF
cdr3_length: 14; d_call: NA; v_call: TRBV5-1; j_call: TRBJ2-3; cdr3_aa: CASSWAEGTDTQYF
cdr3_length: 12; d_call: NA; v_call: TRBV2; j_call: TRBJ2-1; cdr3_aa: CASSPQRGEQFF
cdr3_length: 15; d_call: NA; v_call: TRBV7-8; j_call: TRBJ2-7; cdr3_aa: CASSLVGVPSYEQYF
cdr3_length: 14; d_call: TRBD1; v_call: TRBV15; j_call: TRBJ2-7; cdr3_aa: CATSRDPGGYEQYF